What follows is one T cell receptor (beta chain) and its context. Antigen unknown. This sample was taken from a study of monozygotic twins with inflammatory bowel disease. Study observations and caveats: Added variability in patient repertoires may stem from differing immunosuppressive treatments. The inverse Simpson measure of TCRbeta diversity was lower in IBD patients than in healthy co-twins.

The CDR3 runs 14 residues. From germline, CDR1 is DFQATT and CDR2 SNEGSKA (reference sequence). Total RNA, at roughly 3.5 ug, went into every TCR library. UMIs containing a 6-nucleotide sample barcode were added via template switching. With the 5' RACE reads reprocessed, TCRdb shows one record per CDR3 protein and no DNA. This sample's table has 150,000 to 200,000 distinct CDR3 sequences. The sample consisted of blood. The TCR originated in a human donor with ulcerative colitis or Crohn's disease, or a healthy co-twin of an affected twin (not recorded which). The chain joins TRBV20-1 to TRBJ1-2; TCRdb's D gene call, TRBD1, goes unchecked for lack of DNA. The CDR3 is CSARVEGLFNGYTF.